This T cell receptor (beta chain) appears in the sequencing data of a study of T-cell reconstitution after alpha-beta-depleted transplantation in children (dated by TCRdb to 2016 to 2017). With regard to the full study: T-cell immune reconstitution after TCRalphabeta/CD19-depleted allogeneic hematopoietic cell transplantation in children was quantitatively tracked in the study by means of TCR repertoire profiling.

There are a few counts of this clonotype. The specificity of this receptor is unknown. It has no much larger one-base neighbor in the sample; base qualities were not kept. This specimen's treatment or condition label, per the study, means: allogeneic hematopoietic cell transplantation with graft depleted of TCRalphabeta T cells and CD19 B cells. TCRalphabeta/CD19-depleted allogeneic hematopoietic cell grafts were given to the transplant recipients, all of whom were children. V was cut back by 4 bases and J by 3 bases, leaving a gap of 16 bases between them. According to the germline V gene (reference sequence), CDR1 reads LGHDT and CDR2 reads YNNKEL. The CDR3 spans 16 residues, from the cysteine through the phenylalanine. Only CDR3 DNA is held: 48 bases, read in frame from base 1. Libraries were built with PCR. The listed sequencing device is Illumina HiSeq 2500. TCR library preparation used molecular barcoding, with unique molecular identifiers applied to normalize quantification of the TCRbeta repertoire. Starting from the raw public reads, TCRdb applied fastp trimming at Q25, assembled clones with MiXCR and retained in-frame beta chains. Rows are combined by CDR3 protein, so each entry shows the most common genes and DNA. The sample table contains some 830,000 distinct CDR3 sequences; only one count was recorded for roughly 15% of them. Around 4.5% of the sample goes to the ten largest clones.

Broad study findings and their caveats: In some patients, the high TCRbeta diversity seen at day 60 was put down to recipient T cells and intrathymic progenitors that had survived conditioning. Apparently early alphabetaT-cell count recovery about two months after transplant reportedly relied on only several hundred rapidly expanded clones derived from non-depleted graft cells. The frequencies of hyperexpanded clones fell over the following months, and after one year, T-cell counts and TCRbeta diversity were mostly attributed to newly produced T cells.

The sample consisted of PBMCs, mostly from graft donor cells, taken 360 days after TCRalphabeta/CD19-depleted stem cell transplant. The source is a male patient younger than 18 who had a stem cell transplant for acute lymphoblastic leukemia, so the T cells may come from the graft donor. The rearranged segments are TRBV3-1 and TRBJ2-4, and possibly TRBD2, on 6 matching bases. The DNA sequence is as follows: TGTGCCAGCAGCCGTCCCGGGAGTTTCAGCAAAAACATTCAGTACTTC. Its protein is CASSRPGSFSKNIQYF.